This TCR beta chain was documented in a study of blood T cell repertoires in COVID-19 (dated by TCRdb to the early 2020s). Turning to the overall study: Samples from collaborators originated in the United States, Italy and Spain and spanned both the acute and convalescent phases of COVID-19. HLA class I and class II types, where available, came from metadata supplied by the sample provider rather than from assay-based typing. Sample metadata almost always included a de-identified subject ID, COVID-19 status, age in years and sex. The repertoires were released in a freely available public database meant as a resource for research on the immune response to SARS-CoV-2. The dataset comprised deeply sampled blood TCRbeta repertoires from subjects exposed to, actively infected with, or recovered from COVID-19. Samples were obtained from the ongoing ImmuneRACE study (first 160 participants) and from 950 to 1,500 subjects provided by 6 global collaborators. The prospective study material was composed of cDNA or gDNA derived from T cells, B-cell-depleted T cells, or PBMCs. Points the paper makes about the study in general: Clinical and demographic metadata were provided uncurated, with the amount varying by source and participant.

Concerning this clone itself: The clone's antigen remains unknown. Base-call qualities are not available, and no considerably larger clone is one nucleotide away.

Another Seattle source contributed samples from volunteer blood donors who had recovered from COVID-19. Collaborating institutions collected whole blood in K2EDTA tubes following their own protocols. Collaborator samples were shipped for TCRbeta analysis as frozen whole blood, isolated PBMCs, or DNA extracted from either sample type. Spanning cysteine to phenylalanine, the CDR3 consists of 12 amino acids. Only the CDR3 DNA is retained, 36 bases long and in frame from the first base. The germline ends are 6 bases apart after V is trimmed by 1 base and J by 5 bases. Based on the germline V gene, the CDR1 and CDR2 sequences are KGHSH and LQKENI. TCRbeta CDR3 regions were amplified from genomic DNA using the immunoSEQ Assay, a bias-controlled multiplex PCR. The study's processing was this. Within the assay, amplification of reference gene primers was used to estimate how many nucleated cells each sample contained. To quantify the absolute abundance of each unique TCRbeta CDR3 rearrangement, sequence reads were collapsed and filtered. For each sample, productive Simpson clonality was calculated by taking the square root of Simpson's diversity index across productive rearrangements. In TCRdb, the immuneACCESS table is reduced to in-frame sequences with V and J assigned. These tables do not hold every clone; where another copy was compared, an unresolved V gene accounts for under half, and the others remain unexplained. D and trimming were read from the DNA, whereas the V and J calls and clone size are those reported in that table. In this sample the table shows 210,000 or so clones, under 80% of which occur a single time. The ten largest clones represent about 14% of the sample.

The TCR comes from a man aged 45-65 years who had recovered from COVID-19. The chain employs TRBV18 and TRBJ2-7; there is no confident call for the D gene. The material sequenced was peripheral blood. Here the CDR3 is given as CASSPLVDEQYF. The DNA reads as follows: TGTGCCAGCTCACCACTAGTGGACGAGCAGTACTTC.